This T cell receptor (beta chain) was obtained from a study of CD8+CD57+ T cells in acquired aplastic anemia. Both TCR beta VDJ combination and CDR3 sequence profiling were carried out. Genomic DNA was the template for this profiling. TCRdb ran MiXCR on the reads and lists one entry per CDR3 protein. The table has about 190,000 distinct CDR3 sequences, 64% seen once. The V and J ends lost 0 bases and 10 bases respectively, with 16 bases between them. The CDR3 totals 15 residues. Germline loops: CDR1 SEHNR, CDR2 FQNEAQ (reference sequence). The chain combines TRBV7-9 with TRBJ1-5; D not resolved. This receptor was identified in a human donor with severe aplastic anemia or a healthy control (not recorded which). The source material was sorted CD4+, CD8+, or CD8+CD57+ T cells (not recorded which) from PBMCs. The CDR3 reads CASSLAEGLDLPQHF. Written as DNA, the CDR3 is TGTGCCAGCAGCTTAGCAGAGGGCCTAGATCTTCCCCAGCATTTT.